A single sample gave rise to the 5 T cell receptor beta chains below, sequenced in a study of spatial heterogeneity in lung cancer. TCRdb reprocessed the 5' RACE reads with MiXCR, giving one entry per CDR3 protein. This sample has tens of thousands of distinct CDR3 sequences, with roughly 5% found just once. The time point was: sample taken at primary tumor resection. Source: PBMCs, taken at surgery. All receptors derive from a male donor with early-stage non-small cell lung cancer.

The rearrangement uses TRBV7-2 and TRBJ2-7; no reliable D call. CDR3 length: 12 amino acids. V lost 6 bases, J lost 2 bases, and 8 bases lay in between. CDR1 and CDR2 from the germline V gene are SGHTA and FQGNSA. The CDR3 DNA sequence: TGTGCCAGCAGACCTGCTGCCTACGAGCAGTACTTC. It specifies CASRPAAYEQYF.

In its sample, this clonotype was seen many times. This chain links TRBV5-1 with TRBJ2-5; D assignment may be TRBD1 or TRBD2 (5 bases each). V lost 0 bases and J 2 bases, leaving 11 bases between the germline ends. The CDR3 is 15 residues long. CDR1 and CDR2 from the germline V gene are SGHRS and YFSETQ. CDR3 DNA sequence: TGCGCCAGCAGCTTGGTAGGGACGGAACAAGAGACCCAGTACTTC. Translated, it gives CASSLVGTEQETQYF.

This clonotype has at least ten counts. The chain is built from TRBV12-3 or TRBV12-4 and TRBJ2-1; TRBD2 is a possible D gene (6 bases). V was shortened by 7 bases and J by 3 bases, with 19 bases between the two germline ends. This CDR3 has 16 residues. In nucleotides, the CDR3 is TGTGCCAGCACCCCGGGGGTAATGCATCTCTACAATGAGCAGTTCTTC. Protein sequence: CASTPGVMHLYNEQFF.

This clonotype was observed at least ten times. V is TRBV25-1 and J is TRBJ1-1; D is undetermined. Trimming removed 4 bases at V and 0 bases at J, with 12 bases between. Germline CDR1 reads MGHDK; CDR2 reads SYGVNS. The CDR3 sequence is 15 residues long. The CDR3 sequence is CASSGVRGMNTEAFF. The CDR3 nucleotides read TGTGCCAGCAGTGGAGTACGGGGAATGAACACTGAAGCTTTCTTT.

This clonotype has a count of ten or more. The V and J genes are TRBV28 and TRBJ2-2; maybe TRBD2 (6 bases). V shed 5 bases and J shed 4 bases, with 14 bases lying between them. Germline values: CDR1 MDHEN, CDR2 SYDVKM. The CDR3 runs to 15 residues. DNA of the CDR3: TGTGCCAGCAGTCTCCCCCTCGGGGGCACCGGGGAGCTGTTTTTT. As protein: CASSLPLGGTGELFF.